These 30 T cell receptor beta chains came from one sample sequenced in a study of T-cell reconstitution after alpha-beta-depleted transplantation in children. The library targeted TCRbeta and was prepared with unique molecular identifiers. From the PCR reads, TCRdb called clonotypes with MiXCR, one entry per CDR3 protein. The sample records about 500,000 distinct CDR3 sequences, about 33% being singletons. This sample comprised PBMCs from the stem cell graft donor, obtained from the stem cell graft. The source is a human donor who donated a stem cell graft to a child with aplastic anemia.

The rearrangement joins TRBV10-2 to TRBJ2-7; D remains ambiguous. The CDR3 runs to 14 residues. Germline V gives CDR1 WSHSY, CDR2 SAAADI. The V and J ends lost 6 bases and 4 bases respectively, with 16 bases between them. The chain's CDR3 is CASSFGPGEYEQYV. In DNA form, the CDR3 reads TGCGCCAGCAGCTTTGGGCCCGGAGAGTACGAGCAGTACGTC.

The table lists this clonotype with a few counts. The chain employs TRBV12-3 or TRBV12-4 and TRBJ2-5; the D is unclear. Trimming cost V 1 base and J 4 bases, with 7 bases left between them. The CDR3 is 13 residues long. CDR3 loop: CASSLGSVETQYF. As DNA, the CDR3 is TGTGCCAGCAGTTTAGGGTCCGTAGAGACCCAGTACTTC.

CDR3 protein: CASSRTPGQETYEQYF. In DNA form, the CDR3 reads TGCGCCAGCAGCAGGACACCGGGACAGGAGACCTACGAGCAGTACTTC. The genes are TRBV5-1 and TRBJ2-7; 8 nucleotides match TRBD1. The J segment lost 2 bases and the V segment lost 4 bases, leaving 11 bases of the junction unmatched. The CDR3 has 16 amino acids. CDR1 is SGHRS and CDR2 is YFSETQ in the germline V gene.

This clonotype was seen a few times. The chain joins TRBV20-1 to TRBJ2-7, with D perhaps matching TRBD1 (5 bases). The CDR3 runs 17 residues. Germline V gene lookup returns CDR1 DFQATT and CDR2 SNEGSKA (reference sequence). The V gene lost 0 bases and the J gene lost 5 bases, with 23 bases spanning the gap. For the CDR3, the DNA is TGCAGTGCTAGAGATCCAACCCAGACAGCCCTCACAAACGAGCAGTACTTC. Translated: CSARDPTQTALTNEQYF.

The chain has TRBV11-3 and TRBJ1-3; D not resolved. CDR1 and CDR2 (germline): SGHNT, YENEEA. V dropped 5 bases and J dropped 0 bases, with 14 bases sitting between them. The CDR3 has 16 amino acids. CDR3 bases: TGTGCCAGCAGCACCACCCCAGTGAACTCTGGAAACACCATATATTTT. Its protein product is CASSTTPVNSGNTIYF.

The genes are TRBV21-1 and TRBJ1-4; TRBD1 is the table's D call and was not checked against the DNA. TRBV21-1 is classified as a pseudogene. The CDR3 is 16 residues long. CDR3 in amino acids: CASRNPLGQGCEKLFF. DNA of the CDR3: TGTGCCAGCAGGAACCCGCTTGGACAGGGGTGTGAAAAACTGTTTTTT.

The CDR3 spells CASSTDSSYGYTF. The CDR3 bases are TGCGCCAGCAGCACCGACAGCAGCTATGGCTACACCTTC. The rearrangement links TRBV5-1 to TRBJ1-2, with D possibly TRBD1 on 5 matching bases. The V end lost 4 bases, the J end lost 4 bases, and 11 bases lay between the germline ends. The CDR3 has 13 residues. Germline loops: CDR1 SGHRS, CDR2 YFSETQ.

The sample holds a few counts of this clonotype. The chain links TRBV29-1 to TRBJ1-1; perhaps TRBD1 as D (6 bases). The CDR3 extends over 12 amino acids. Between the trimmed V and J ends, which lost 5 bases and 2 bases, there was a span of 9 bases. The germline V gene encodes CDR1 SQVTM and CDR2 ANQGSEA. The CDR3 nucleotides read TGCAGCGTTAGGGACACTAACACTGAAGCTTTCTTT. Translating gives CSVRDTNTEAFF. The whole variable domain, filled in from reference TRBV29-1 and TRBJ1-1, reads SAVISQKPSRDICQRGTSLTIQCQVDSQVTMMFWYRQQPGQSLTLIATANQGSEATYESGFVIDKFPISRPNLTFSTLTVSNMSPEDSSIYLCSVRDTNTEAFFGQGTRLTVV.

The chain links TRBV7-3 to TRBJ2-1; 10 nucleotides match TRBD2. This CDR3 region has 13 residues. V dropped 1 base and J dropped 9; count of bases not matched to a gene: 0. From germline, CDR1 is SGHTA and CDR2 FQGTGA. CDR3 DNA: TGTGCCAGCAGCTTAAAGCGGGAGGGTGAGCAGTTCTTC. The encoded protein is CASSLKREGEQFF.

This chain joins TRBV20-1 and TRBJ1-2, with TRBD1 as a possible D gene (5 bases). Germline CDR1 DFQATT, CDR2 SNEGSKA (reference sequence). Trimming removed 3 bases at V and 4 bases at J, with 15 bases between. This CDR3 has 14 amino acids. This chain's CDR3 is CSASPGGSGYGYTF. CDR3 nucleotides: TGCAGTGCTAGTCCGGGGGGTTCCGGCTATGGCTACACCTTC.

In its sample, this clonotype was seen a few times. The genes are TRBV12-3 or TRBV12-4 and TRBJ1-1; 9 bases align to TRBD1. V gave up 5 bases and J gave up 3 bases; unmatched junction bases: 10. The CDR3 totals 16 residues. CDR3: CASSLRQGEGDTEAFF. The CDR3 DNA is TGTGCCAGCAGTCTACGACAGGGGGAAGGGGACACTGAAGCTTTCTTT.

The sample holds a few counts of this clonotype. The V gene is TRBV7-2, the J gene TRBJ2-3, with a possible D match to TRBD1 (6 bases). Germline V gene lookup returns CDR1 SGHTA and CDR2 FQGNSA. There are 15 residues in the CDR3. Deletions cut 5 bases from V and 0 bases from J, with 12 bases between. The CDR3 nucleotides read TGTGCCAGCAGCCGAGACAGGCTTAGCACAGATACGCAGTATTTT. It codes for CASSRDRLSTDTQYF.

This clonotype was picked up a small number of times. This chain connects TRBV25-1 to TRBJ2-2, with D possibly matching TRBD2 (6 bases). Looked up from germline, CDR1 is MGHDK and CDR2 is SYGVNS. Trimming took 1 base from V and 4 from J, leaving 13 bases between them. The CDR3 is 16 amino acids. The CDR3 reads CASSEWGVGTTGELFF. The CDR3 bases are TGTGCCAGCAGTGAATGGGGGGTAGGGACCACCGGGGAGCTGTTTTTT. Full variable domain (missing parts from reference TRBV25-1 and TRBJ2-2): EADIYQTPRYLVIGTGKKITLECSQTMGHDKMYWYQQDPGMELHLIHYSYGVNSTEKGDLSSESTVSRIRTEHFPLTLESARPSHTSQYLCASSEWGVGTTGELFFGEGSRLTVL.

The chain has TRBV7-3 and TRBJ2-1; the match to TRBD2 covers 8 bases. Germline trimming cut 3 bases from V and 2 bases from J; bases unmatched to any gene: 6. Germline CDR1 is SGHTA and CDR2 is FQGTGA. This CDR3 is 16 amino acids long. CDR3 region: CASSLRSSGPYNEQFF. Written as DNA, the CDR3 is TGTGCCAGCAGCTTGCGTTCTAGCGGGCCCTACAATGAGCAGTTCTTC.

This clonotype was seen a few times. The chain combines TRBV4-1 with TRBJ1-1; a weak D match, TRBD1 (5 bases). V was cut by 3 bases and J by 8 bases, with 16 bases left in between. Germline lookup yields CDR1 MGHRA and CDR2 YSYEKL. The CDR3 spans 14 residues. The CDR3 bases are TGCGCCAGCAGCCACGAGGCAGCGGACAAGGAAGCTTTCTTT. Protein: CASSHEAADKEAFF.

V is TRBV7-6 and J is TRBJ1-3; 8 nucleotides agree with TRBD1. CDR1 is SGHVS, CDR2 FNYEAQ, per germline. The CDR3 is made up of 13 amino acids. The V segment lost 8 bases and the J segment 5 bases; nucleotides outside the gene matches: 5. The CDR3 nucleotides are TGTGCCAGCGCCGACAGGGGAAGAAACACCATATATTTT. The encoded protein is CASADRGRNTIYF.

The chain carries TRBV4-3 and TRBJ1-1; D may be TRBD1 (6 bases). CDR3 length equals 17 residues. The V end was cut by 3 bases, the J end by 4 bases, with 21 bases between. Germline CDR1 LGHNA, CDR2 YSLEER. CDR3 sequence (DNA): TGCGCCAGCAGCCACTCAACTGGGGGGGCTAGGGCCACTGAAGCTTTCTTT. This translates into CASSHSTGGARATEAFF.

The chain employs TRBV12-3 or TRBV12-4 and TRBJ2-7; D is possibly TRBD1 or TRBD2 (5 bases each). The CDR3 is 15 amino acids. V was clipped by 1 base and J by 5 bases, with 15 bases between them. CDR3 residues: CASSLVGRMGDEQYF. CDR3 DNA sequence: TGTGCCAGCAGTTTAGTTGGACGCATGGGGGACGAGCAGTACTTC.

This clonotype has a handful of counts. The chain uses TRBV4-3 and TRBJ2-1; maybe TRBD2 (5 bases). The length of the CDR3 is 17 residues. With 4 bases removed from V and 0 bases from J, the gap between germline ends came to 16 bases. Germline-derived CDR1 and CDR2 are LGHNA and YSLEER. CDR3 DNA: TGCGCCAGCAGCCCGAGAGGAGGTTCTAGCTCCTACAATGAGCAGTTCTTC. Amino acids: CASSPRGGSSSYNEQFF.

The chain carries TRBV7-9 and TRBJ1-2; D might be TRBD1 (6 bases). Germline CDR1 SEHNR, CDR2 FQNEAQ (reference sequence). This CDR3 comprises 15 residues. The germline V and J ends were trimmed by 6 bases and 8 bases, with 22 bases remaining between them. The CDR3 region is CASSPDRLLAVGYTF. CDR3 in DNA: TGTGCCAGCAGTCCGGACAGACTCCTTGCCGTCGGCTACACCTTC.

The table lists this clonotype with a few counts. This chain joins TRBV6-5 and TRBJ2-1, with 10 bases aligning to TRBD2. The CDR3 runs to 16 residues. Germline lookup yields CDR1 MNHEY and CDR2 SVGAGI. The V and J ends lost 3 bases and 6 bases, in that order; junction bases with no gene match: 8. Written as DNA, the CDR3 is TGTGCCAGCAGTTATCCCCTAGCGGGAGTTGTCAATGAGCAGTTCTTC. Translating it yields CASSYPLAGVVNEQFF.

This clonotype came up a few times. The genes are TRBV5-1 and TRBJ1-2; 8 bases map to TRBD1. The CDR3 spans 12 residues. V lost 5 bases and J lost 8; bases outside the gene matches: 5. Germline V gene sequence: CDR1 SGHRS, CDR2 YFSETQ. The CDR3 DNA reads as TGCGCCAGCAGGACAGGGGACGACGGCTACACCTTC. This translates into CASRTGDDGYTF.

CDR3 sequence reads: CASSQDGFYGYTF. The DNA of the CDR3 is TGCGCCAGCAGCCAAGACGGCTTCTATGGCTACACCTTC. This chain links TRBV5-1 with TRBJ1-2; D is unresolved. Germline CDR1 SGHRS, CDR2 YFSETQ. The CDR3 spans 13 residues. The ends were cut back, 4 bases at V and 4 bases at J, with 11 bases in the middle.

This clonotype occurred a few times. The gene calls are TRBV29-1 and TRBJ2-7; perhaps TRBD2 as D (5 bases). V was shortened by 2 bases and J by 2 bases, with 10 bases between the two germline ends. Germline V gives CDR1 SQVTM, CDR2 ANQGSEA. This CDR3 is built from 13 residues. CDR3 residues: CSVEKLAPYEQYF. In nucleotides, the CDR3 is TGCAGCGTTGAAAAGCTAGCCCCCTACGAGCAGTACTTC.

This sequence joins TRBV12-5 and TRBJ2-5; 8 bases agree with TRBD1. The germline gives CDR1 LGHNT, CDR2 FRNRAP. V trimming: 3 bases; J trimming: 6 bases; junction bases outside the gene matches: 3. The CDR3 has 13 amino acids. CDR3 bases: TGTGCTAGTGGTTTCAGGGGGCCGCAGACCCAGTACTTC. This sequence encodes CASGFRGPQTQYF.

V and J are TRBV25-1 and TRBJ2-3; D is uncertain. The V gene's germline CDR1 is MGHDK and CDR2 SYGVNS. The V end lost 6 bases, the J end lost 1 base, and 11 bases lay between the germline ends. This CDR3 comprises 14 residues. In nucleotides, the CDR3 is TGTGCCAGCAGGAGTGGCTCGCGCACAGATACGCAGTATTTT. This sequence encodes CASRSGSRTDTQYF.

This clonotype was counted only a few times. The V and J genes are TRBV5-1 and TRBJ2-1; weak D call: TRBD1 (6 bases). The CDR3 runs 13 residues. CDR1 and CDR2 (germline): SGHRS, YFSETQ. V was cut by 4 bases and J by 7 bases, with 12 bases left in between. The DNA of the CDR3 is TGCGCCAGCAGCGTGAGAACAGGGAATGAGCAGTTCTTC. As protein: CASSVRTGNEQFF.

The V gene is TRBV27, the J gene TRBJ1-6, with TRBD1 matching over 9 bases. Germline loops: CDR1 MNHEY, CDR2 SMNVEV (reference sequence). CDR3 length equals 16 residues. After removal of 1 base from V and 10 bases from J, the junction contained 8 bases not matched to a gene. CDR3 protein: CASSLLAPTGGSPLHF. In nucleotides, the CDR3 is TGTGCCAGCAGTTTATTAGCCCCGACAGGGGGATCACCCCTCCACTTT.

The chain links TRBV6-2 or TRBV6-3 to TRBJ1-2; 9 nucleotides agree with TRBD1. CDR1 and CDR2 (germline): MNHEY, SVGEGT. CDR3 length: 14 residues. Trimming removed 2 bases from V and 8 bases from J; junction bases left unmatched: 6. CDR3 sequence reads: CASSYGGQGTGYTF. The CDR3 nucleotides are TGTGCCAGCAGTTACGGAGGACAGGGGACCGGCTACACCTTC.

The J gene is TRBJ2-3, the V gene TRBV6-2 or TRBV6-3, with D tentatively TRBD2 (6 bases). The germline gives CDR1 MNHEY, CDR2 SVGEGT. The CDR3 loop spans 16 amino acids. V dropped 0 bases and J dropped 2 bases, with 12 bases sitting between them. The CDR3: CASSYSSGSVTDTQYF. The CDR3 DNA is TGTGCCAGCAGTTACTCGTCCGGGAGCGTCACAGATACGCAGTATTTT.